One and the same sample provided the 9 T cell receptor beta chains below, sequenced in a study of OX40 agonist ivuxolimab in advanced cancers. Produced via immunoSEQ multiplex PCR; TCRdb's table is partial and in-frame only. The profile covers roughly 40,000 clones, with roughly 82% appearing a single time and approximately 2% taken by the ten largest. The specimen comprised CD4+ or CD8+ T cells sorted from blood, sampled in a trial of the OX40 agonist ivuxolimab. The receptors were gathered from an adult with an advanced solid tumor such as melanoma, head and neck, liver or kidney cancer.

This chain joins TRBV5-1 and TRBJ2-7, with D tentatively TRBD2 (5 bases). Germline CDR1 reads SGHRS; CDR2 reads YFSETQ. This CDR3 region has 14 residues. V dropped 3 bases and J dropped 1 base, with 11 bases sitting between them. The CDR3 sequence: CASSSGSRSYEQYF. Here the CDR3 DNA reads TGCGCCAGCAGCTCGGGGTCCCGTTCCTACGAGCAGTACTTC.

The chain has TRBV7-2 and TRBJ2-1, with D perhaps TRBD2 (5 bases). Per germline, CDR1 SGHTA and CDR2 FQGNSA. The ends were cut back, 5 bases at V and 7 bases at J, with 9 bases in the middle. The length of the CDR3 is 12 residues. CDR3 coding DNA: TGTGCCAGCAGCCGCAGCGGTAATGAGCAGTTCTTC. Its translation is CASSRSGNEQFF.

The rearrangement links TRBV10-3 to TRBJ2-5, with D perhaps matching TRBD1 or TRBD2 (5 bases each). The V end was cut by 4 bases, the J end by 5 bases, with 17 bases between. Germline V gene data show CDR1 as ENHRY and CDR2 as SYGVKD. The length of the CDR3 is 15 residues. CDR3 DNA: TGTGCCATCAGTGTAGGGCAGGGAGAGATGGAGACCCAGTACTTC. Protein: CAISVGQGEMETQYF.

Only a few counts were recorded for this clone. This sequence joins TRBV18 and TRBJ1-2; 7 bases agree with TRBD1. CDR3 size: 15 residues. The ends lost 6 bases at V and 1 base at J; junction bases unmatched: 8. Germline V CDR1 and CDR2: KGHSH, LQKENI. DNA for the CDR3: TGTGCCAGCTCCGTTTCGACAGGGTTTAACTATGGCTACACCTTC. Residues: CASSVSTGFNYGYTF.

About this clone itself: An end of the junction differs from the germline gene, which may be a read error. The chain couples TRBV27 to TRBJ2-3; TRBD2 matches at 7 bases. Germline V gene sequence: CDR1 MNHEY, CDR2 SMNVEV (reference sequence). This CDR3 is 15 amino acids long. CDR3 in DNA: TGTGCCATCAGTGACGGCGGGGGTAGCACAGATACGCAGTATTTT. Its translation: CAISDGGGSTDTQYF.

This clone was detected once. The chain has TRBV13 and TRBJ2-3; 11 nucleotides align to TRBD2. The CDR3 loop spans 24 amino acids. From germline, CDR1 is PRHDT and CDR2 FYEKMQ (reference sequence). The V segment lost 4 bases and the J segment 6 bases; nucleotides outside the gene matches: 33. The CDR3 loop reads CASSSPFGTDIRLAGGTRRDTQYF. The DNA of the CDR3 is TGTGCCAGCAGCTCACCTTTCGGGACAGATATACGTCTAGCGGGGGGCACGCGGAGGGATACGCAGTATTTT.

The V and J genes are TRBV29-1 and TRBJ1-2, with 8 bases aligning to TRBD1. The ends lost 7 bases at V and 5 bases at J; junction bases unmatched: 6. Looked up from germline, CDR1 is SQVTM and CDR2 is ANQGSEA. The CDR3 extends over 12 amino acids. The CDR3 sequence: CSARQGFYGYTF. The CDR3 DNA reads TGCAGCGCCCGACAGGGGTTTTATGGCTACACCTTC.

This clone was seen only a few times. The genes are TRBV9 and TRBJ1-2; TRBD1 matches at 8 bases. The CDR3 is 14 residues long. Trimming removed 3 bases from V and 2 bases from J; junction bases left unmatched: 3. The germline CDR1 and CDR2 sequences are SGDLS and YYNGEE. This CDR3 is CASSERTGNYGYTF. The CDR3 coding sequence is TGTGCCAGCAGCGAGAGGACAGGGAACTATGGCTACACCTTC.

V is TRBV11-2 and J is TRBJ1-5, with TRBD1 as a possible D gene (5 bases). This CDR3 is built from 14 residues. Germline V gene lookup returns CDR1 SGHAT and CDR2 FQNNGV. V was clipped by 5 bases and J by 3 bases, with 11 bases between them. The CDR3 is CASSPAGVNQPQHF. In nucleotides, the CDR3 is TGTGCCAGCAGCCCGGCGGGGGTCAATCAGCCCCAGCATTTT.